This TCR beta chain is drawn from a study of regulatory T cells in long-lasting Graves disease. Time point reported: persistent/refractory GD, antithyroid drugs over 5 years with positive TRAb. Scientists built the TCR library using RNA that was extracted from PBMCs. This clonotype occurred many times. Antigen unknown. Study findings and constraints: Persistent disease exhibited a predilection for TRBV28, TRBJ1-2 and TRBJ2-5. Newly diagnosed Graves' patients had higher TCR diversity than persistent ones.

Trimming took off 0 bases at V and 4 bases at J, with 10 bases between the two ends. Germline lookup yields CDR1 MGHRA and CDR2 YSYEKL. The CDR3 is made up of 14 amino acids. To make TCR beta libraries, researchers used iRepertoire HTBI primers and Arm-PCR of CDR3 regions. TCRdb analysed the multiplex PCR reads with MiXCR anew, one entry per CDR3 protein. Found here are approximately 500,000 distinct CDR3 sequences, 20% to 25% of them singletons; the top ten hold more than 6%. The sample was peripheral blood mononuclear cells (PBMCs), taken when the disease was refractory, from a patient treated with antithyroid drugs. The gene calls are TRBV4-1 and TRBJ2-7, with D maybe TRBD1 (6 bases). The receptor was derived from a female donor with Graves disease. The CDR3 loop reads CASSQDQGPYEQYF. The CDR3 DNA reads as TGCGCCAGCAGCCAAGATCAGGGGCCTTACGAGCAGTACTTC.